The next 3 T cell receptor beta chains were all read from a single sample in a study of shared clonotypes between healthy human individuals (dated by TCRdb to the early 2020s). The library was produced with the immunoSEQ multiplex PCR assay. TCRdb took over this immuneACCESS table, retaining in-frame rearrangements with V and J assigned. Such tables are incomplete; in checked studies, under half of the missing clones stem from an unresolved V gene, and the remainder is unexplained. The sample yields about 1.4 million clones; more than 95% were counted once. Roughly 1.1% of the sample comes from the top ten. The sequencing input was naive CD4+ T cells sorted from blood. According to the study, the label for this sample's cell subset or site signals: CD45RA+ positively selected. These receptors all come from a man in his thirties or forties in good health.

This chain connects TRBV5-1 to TRBJ2-5; 8 nucleotides line up with TRBD1. The V and J ends lost 0 bases and 14 bases, in that order; junction bases with no gene match: 3. Germline V gives CDR1 SGHRS, CDR2 YFSETQ. The CDR3 extends over 11 amino acids. CDR3 sequence: CASSLGRGRYF. In nucleotides, the CDR3 is TGCGCCAGCAGCTTGGGCAGGGGGCGATACTTC.

In nucleotides, the CDR3 is TGTGCCAGAAGCCCTAAAAGTCTGTTAGCCCGCTACAATGAGCAGTTCTTC. Translated: CARSPKSLLARYNEQFF. The chain has TRBV5-3 and TRBJ2-1; no firm D call. TRBV5-3 is classed as an ORF, of uncertain function. V gave up 4 bases and J gave up 3 bases, with 20 bases separating them. The CDR3 is 17 amino acids.

This clone was counted a single time. V and J are TRBV7-9 and TRBJ2-2; no reliable D call. Germline values: CDR1 SEHNR, CDR2 FQNEAQ (reference sequence). The germline V and J ends were trimmed by 5 bases and 6 bases, with 13 bases remaining between them. The CDR3 is 14 residues long. The CDR3 DNA sequence: TGTGCCAGCAGCGCCCATGCCAGCGCCGGGGAGCTGTTTTTT. It yields the protein CASSAHASAGELFF.